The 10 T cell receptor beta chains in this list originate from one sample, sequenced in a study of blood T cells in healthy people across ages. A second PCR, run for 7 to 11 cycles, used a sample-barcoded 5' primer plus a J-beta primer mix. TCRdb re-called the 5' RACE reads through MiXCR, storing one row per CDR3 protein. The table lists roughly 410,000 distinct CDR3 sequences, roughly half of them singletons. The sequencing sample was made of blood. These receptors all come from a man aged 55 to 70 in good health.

The CDR3 spells CASSPAGTGGAYEQFF. The CDR3 DNA reads TGTGCCAGCAGCCCGGCCGGGACAGGGGGCGCCTATGAGCAGTTCTTC. This sequence joins TRBV11-3 and TRBJ2-1; 12 bases agree with TRBD1. Germline-derived CDR1 and CDR2 are SGHNT and YENEEA. The trim removed 5 bases at V and 8 bases at J, leaving 10 bases unmatched. The CDR3 extends over 16 amino acids.

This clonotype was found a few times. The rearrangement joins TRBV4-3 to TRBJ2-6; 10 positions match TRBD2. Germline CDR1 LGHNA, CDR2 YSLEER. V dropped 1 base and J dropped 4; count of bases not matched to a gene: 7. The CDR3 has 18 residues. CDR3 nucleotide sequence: TGCGCCAGCAGCCAAGGACTAGCGGGTGTTTCGGGGGCCAACGTCCTGACTTTC. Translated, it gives CASSQGLAGVSGANVLTF.

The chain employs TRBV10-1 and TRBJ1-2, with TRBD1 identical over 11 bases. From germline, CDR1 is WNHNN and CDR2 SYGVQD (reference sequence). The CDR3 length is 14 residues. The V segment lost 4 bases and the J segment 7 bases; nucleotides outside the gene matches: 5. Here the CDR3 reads CASSGGQGAVGYTF. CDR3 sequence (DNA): TGCGCCAGCAGTGGCGGACAGGGGGCTGTTGGCTACACCTTC.

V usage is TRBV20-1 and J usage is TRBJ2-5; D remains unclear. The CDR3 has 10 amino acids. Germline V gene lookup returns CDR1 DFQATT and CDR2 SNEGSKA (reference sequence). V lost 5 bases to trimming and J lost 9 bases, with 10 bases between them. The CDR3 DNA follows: TGCAGTGCTCCCCGTTCGGCCCAGTACTTC. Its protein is CSAPRSAQYF.

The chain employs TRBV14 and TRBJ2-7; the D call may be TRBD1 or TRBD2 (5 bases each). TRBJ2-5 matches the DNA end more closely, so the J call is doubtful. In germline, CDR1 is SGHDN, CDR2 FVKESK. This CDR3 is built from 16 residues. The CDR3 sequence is CASSQGFGTARETQYF. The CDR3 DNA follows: TGTGCCAGCAGCCAAGGGTTCGGGACGGCTAGGGAGACCCAGTACTTC.

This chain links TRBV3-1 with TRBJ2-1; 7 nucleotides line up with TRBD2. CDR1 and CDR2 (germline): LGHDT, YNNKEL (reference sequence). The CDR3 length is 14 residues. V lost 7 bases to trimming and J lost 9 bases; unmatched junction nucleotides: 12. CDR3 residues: CASTRQGAGSEQFF. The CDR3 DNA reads TGTGCCAGCACCCGCCAGGGAGCGGGAAGTGAGCAGTTCTTC.

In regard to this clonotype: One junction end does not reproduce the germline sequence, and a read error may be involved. CDR3 sequence (DNA): TGTGCCTGCAGTCCGGGGACTAGCGGGAGGAGAAAGTACCAAGAGACCCAGTACTTC. Its translation: CACSPGTSGRRKYQETQYF. The J gene is TRBJ2-5, the V gene TRBV6-1; 15 bases line up with TRBD2. Germline V CDR1 and CDR2: MNHNS, SASEGT. The CDR3 sequence is 19 residues long.

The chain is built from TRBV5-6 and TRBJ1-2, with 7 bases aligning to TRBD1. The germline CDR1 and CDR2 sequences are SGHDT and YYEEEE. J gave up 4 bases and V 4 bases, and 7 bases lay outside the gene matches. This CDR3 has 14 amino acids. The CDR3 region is CASSPTGPSYGYTF. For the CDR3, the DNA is TGTGCCAGCAGCCCGACAGGGCCCTCCTATGGCTACACCTTC.

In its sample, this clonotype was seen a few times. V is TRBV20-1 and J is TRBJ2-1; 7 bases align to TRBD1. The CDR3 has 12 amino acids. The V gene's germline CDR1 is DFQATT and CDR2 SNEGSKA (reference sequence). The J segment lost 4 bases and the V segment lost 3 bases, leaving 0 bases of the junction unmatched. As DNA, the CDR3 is TGCAGTGCTAGGGGACAGTACAATGAGCAGTTCTTC. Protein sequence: CSARGQYNEQFF.

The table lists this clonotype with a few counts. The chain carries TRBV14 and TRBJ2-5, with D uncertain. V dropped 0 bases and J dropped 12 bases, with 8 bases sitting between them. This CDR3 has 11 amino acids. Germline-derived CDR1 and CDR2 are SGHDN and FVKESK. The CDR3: CASSQDAAKYF. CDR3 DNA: TGTGCCAGCAGCCAAGATGCGGCTAAGTACTTC. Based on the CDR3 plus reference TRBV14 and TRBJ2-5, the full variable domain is EAGVTQFPSHSVIEKGQTVTLRCDPISGHDNLYWYRRVMGKEIKFLLHFVKESKQDESGMPNNRFLAERTGGTYSTLKVQPAELEDSGVYFCASSQDAAKYFGPGTRLLVL.